The T cell receptor beta chain under discussion was sequenced for a study of patients and donors after allogeneic stem cell transplantation. TCRdb re-called the RT-PCR reads through MiXCR, storing one row per CDR3 protein. Of 400,000 to 450,000 distinct CDR3 sequences listed, 16% were seen once; the top ten hold around 6.8%. V shed 7 bases, J shed 2 bases, and the junction held 7 bases outside the gene matches. The CDR3 runs 15 residues. V gene TRBV12-3 or TRBV12-4 combines with J gene TRBJ2-3; 9 nucleotides match TRBD2. The sample consisted of blood, either unsorted or a sorted T cell fraction (not recorded which). The source is a human donor who was either an allogeneic HSCT recipient or a stem cell or donor lymphocyte infusion donor (not recorded which). It is not recorded whose cells these are; they may come from a transplant donor. The CDR3 DNA reads as TGTGCCAGCAACCCAGCGGGGGGACACACAGATACGCAGTATTTT. Its protein is CASNPAGGHTDTQYF.